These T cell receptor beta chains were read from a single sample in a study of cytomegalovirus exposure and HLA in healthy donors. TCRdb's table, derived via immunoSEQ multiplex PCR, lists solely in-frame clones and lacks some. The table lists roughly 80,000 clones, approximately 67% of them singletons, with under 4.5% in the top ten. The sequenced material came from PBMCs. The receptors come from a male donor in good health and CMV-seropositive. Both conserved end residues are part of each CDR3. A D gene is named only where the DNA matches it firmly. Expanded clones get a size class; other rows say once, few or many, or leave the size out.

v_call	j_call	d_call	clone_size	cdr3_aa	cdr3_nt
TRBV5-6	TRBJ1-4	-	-	CASSLGAGPRSNEKLFF	TGTGCCAGCAGCTTGGGGGCAGGCCCCCGATCTAATGAAAAACTGTTTTTT
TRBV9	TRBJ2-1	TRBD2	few	CASSVAGGGYNEQFF	TGTGCCAGCAGCGTAGCCGGGGGAGGGTACAATGAGCAGTTCTTC
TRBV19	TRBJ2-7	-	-	CASKGQGGEQYF	TGTGCCAGTAAAGGGCAGGGAGGCGAGCAGTACTTC
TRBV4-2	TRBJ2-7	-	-	CASSLTERDNYEQYF	TGTGCCAGCAGTCTGACCGAAAGGGACAACTACGAGCAGTACTTC
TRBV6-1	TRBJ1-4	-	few	CASEGVTNEKLFF	TGTGCCAGTGAGGGGGTGACTAATGAAAAACTGTTTTTT
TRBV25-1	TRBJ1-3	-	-	CASRSDSSGNTIYF	TGTGCCAGCAGGTCGGACAGCTCTGGAAACACCATATATTTT
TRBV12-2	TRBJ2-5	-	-	CASRLERGEETQYF	TGTGCAAGTCGCTTAGAAAGGGGCGAAGAGACCCAGTACTTC
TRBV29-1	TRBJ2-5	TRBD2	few	CSVGTSGGLGETQYF	TGCAGCGTAGGTACTAGCGGGGGGCTCGGAGAGACCCAGTACTTC
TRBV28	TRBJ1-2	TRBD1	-	CASSLGTGGYGYTF	TGTGCCAGCAGTCTGGGGACAGGGGGCTATGGCTACACCTTC
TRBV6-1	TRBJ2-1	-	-	CASSEGSSYNEQFF	TGTGCCAGCAGTGAAGGGAGCTCCTACAATGAGCAGTTCTTC
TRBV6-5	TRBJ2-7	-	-	CASSSLTSTYEQYF	TGTGCCAGCAGTTCCCTGACTAGTACCTACGAGCAGTACTTC
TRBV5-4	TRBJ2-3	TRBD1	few	CASSLRRQGGDTQYF	TGTGCCAGCAGCTTAAGGAGACAGGGTGGAGATACGCAGTATTTT
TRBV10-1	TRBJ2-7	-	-	CASSTPPRGYYEQYF	TGCGCCAGCAGCACACCCCCTCGAGGGTACTACGAGCAGTACTTC